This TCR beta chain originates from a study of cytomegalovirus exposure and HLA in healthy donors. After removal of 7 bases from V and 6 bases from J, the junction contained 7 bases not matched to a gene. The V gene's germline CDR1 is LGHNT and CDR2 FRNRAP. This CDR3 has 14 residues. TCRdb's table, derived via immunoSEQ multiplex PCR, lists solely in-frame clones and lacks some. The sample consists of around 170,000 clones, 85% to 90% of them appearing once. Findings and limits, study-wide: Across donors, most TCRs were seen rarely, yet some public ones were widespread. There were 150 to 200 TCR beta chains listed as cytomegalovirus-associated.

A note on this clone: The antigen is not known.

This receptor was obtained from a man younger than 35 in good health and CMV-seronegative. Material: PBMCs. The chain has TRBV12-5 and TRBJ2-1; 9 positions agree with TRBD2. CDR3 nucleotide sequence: TGTGCTAGTGCCCTAGCGGGATTCCCCAATGAGCAGTTCTTC. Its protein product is CASALAGFPNEQFF.